This record looks at one TCR beta chain sequence and its context. Its antigen is not yet known. No base qualities exist here, and no much larger clone lies one base off it. The sample belongs to a study of blood T cell repertoires in COVID-19 (dated by TCRdb to 2018 to 2020). In terms of the full investigation: Samples covering the acute and convalescent phases of COVID-19 were provided by collaborators in the United States, Italy and Spain. The sample metadata nearly always contained a de-identified subject ID, COVID-19 status, age in years and sex. A freely available public database, intended as a resource for researchers studying the immune response to SARS-CoV-2, is where the repertoires were released. The prospective study material was composed of cDNA or gDNA derived from T cells, B-cell-depleted T cells, or PBMCs. Deeply sampled blood TCRbeta repertoires from subjects exposed to, actively infected with, or recovered from COVID-19 were included in the dataset. Where available, HLA class I and class II types were obtained from metadata supplied by the sample provider rather than from assay-based typing. Samples were obtained from the ongoing ImmuneRACE study (first 160 participants) and from 1,254 subjects provided by 6 global collaborators. The paper as a whole reports these results and caveats: Clinical and demographic metadata were provided uncurated, with the amount varying by source and participant.

TCRbeta CDR3 regions were amplified from genomic DNA by means of the immunoSEQ Assay, a bias-controlled multiplex PCR. The study's processing was this. Nucleated cell counts per sample were estimated from amplification of reference gene primers within the assay. To quantify the absolute abundance of each unique TCRbeta CDR3 rearrangement, sequence reads were collapsed and filtered. For each sample, productive Simpson clonality was calculated as the square root of Simpson's diversity index over productive rearrangements. TCRdb took this table from immuneACCESS and kept in-frame rearrangements with V and J called. Such tables lack part of the clones; where checked against another copy, unresolved V genes explain under half of the gap, and the rest is unexplained. V, J and clone size derive from that table, while D and trimming were established from the DNA sequence. This sample gives 200,000 or so clones in total; roughly four fifths of them show up just once. Of the sample, about 1.8% is held by the ten largest clones.

Enrolling through a virtual design, the prospective study's participants ranged in age from roughly 18 to 95 years and lived across roughly 23 United States geographic areas. In the prospective study, participants were assigned to cohorts based on the clinical history participants reported in a screening survey and a study questionnaire. Recovered participants in ImmuneRACE Cohort 3 were defined by two consecutive negative NP/OP PCR tests, clearance by a healthcare professional, or resolution of symptoms. Each participant in the prospective study had whole blood, serum and a nasopharyngeal or oropharyngeal swab collected by mobile phlebotomists. Prospective study participants could optionally give additional blood draws and questionnaires over a roughly 2-month period. Before DNA extraction, blood samples from the prospective study were shipped at room temperature or frozen. The CDR3 contains 18 residues, cysteine and phenylalanine counted. This entry keeps only the CDR3 DNA: 54 bases, framed from base 1. V and J are trimmed by 4 bases and 0 bases, and the gene matches miss 8 bases of the junction. From a lookup of the germline V gene (reference sequence), CDR1 and CDR2 are SGHNT and YYREEE.

Sequenced sample: PBMCs or T cells enriched from blood (not recorded which). Here the chain combines TRBV5-4 and TRBJ2-6, with 9 bases in between that match TRBD1. The receptor was derived from a man aged 55 to 70 who had recovered from COVID-19. The DNA is TGTGCCAGCAGCAACCGGGACAGGGTGCTCTCTGGGGCCAACGTCCTGACTTTC. This translates into CASSNRDRVLSGANVLTF.